The rows below give T cell receptor beta chains drawn from one sample of a study of regulatory T cells in long-lasting Graves disease. TCRdb re-derived calls from the multiplex PCR reads in MiXCR, one entry per CDR3 protein. Of around 500,000 distinct CDR3 sequences in the sample, more than 10% are singletons; the top ten hold around 9.3%. This sample also belongs to another study, concerning T cells in Graves' hyperthyroidism and ophthalmopathy.

The sample was peripheral blood mononuclear cells (PBMCs), taken at new diagnosis, from a patient treated with antithyroid drugs. These receptors came from a woman in her twenties or thirties with Graves disease. The CDR3 runs from the conserved cysteine through the conserved F or W. D genes are given only for firm matches. Clone size is stated in some rows and not others, as once, few, many or a class when expanded.

D: NA; J: TRBJ2-7; V: TRBV29-1; size: many; DNA: TGCAGCGCGAGAAACGGAGAGCAGTACTTC; CDR3: CSARNGEQYF
D: TRBD1; J: TRBJ2-2; V: TRBV20-1; size: few; DNA: TGCAGTGCTCCACGGACAGGACACACCGGGGAGCTGTTTTTT; CDR3: CSAPRTGHTGELFF
D: TRBD1; J: TRBJ1-5; V: TRBV19; size: many; DNA: TGTGCCAGTAGTATGGTCTGGACAGGCTACAATCAGCCCCAGCATTTT; CDR3: CASSMVWTGYNQPQHF
D: NA; J: TRBJ1-2; V: TRBV20-1; size: NA; DNA: TGCAGTGCTACCGGGAACTATGGCTACACCTTC; CDR3: CSATGNYGYTF
D: NA; J: TRBJ2-1; V: TRBV13; size: few; DNA: TGTGCCAGCAGCTCTCCGGGGCTAGCTTTTGAGCAGTTCTTC; CDR3: CASSSPGLAFEQFF
D: TRBD1; J: TRBJ1-5; V: TRBV4-1; size: NA; DNA: TGCGCCAGCAGCCAGTACCGAGGACAGGGGGACCAGCCCCAGCATTTT; CDR3: CASSQYRGQGDQPQHF
D: NA; J: TRBJ2-2; V: TRBV6-2/TRBV6-3; size: NA; DNA: TGTGCCAGCAGTTACCCAGGGGGGGTCACCGGGGAGCTGTTTTTT; CDR3: CASSYPGGVTGELFF
D: TRBD1; J: TRBJ1-4; V: TRBV28; size: many; DNA: TGTGCCAGCAGTACGGGACAGACCTTTGCTAATGAAAAACTGTTTTTT; CDR3: CASSTGQTFANEKLFF
D: NA; J: TRBJ1-4; V: TRBV20-1; size: NA; DNA: TGCAGTGCTAGAGATTATCGCGGGTGGGGGGAAAAACTGTTTTTT; CDR3: CSARDYRGWGEKLFF
D: NA; J: TRBJ2-4; V: TRBV2; size: many; DNA: TGTGCCAGCAGCGAGGACACGGTAGCCAAAAACATTCAGTACTTC; CDR3: CASSEDTVAKNIQYF
D: NA; J: TRBJ2-5; V: TRBV7-8; size: many; DNA: TGTGCCAGCAGCTATGGACTGGGCGAGACCCAGTACTTC; CDR3: CASSYGLGETQYF
D: TRBD1; J: TRBJ2-5; V: TRBV6-2/TRBV6-3; size: NA; DNA: TGTGCCAGCAGTTACCTTCCCGGGACAGAAGAGACCCAGTACTTC; CDR3: CASSYLPGTEETQYF
D: TRBD1; J: TRBJ2-2; V: TRBV6-2/TRBV6-3; size: many; DNA: TGTGCCAGCAGTTACGACGGACAGGGTCCCACCGGGGAGCTGTTTTTT; CDR3: CASSYDGQGPTGELFF
D: NA; J: TRBJ2-1; V: TRBV18; size: many; DNA: TGTGCCAGCTCACCTTTTATTGAGCAGTTCTTC; CDR3: CASSPFIEQFF
D: TRBD1; J: TRBJ2-7; V: TRBV6-1; size: NA; DNA: TGTGCCAGCAGTGAAGAAGGGCAGGGGGATCCCTACGAGCAGTACTTC; CDR3: CASSEEGQGDPYEQYF
D: NA; J: TRBJ2-1; V: TRBV7-2; size: many; DNA: TGTGCCAGCAGCTTAGCGGGGCCACTCTACAATGAGCAGTTCTTC; CDR3: CASSLAGPLYNEQFF